Presented here are 12 T cell receptor beta chains from one specimen sequenced in a study of CD8 T cells in Susac syndrome (dated by TCRdb to the late 2010s). The library was made by the immunoSEQ multiplex PCR assay. RNA was extracted using the RNeasy kit, and roughly 0.45 to 1 microgram was reverse transcribed with random hexamers. In TCRdb, the public reads were trimmed at Q25 with fastp and aligned with MiXCR, with productive beta chains retained. For every CDR3 protein sequence, its rows merge into one entry that carries the most common genes and DNA. This sample lists under 200,000 distinct CDR3 sequences; under 95% were detected once. The top ten clonotypes cover over 0.095% of the sample. The material sequenced was CD4+ T cells from PBMCs. The receptors were gathered from a human donor with Susac syndrome.

V is TRBV29-1 and J is TRBJ2-1, with D possibly matching TRBD2 (5 bases). In germline, CDR1 is SQVTM, CDR2 ANQGSEA. Trimming pared 4 bases from V and 0 bases from J, leaving 10 bases between. The CDR3 contains 14 residues. The CDR3: CSVVLGASYNEQFF. CDR3 DNA: TGCAGCGTTGTTTTGGGAGCCTCCTACAATGAGCAGTTCTTC.

This sequence joins TRBV20-1 and TRBJ1-1; no clear D gene. The CDR3 is made up of 12 amino acids. Trimming shortened V by 4 bases and J by 1 base, and 7 bases separated the two germline ends. CDR1 DFQATT and CDR2 SNEGSKA come from the germline V gene (reference sequence). The CDR3 bases are TGCAGTGCTAACCTTCAGAACACTGAAGCTTTCTTT. Its protein product is CSANLQNTEAFF.

The chain uses TRBV20-1 and TRBJ2-3; no firm D call. The germline V gene has CDR1 DFQATT and CDR2 SNEGSKA (reference sequence). The length of the CDR3 is 16 residues. With 6 bases removed from V and 2 bases from J, the gap between germline ends came to 21 bases. The CDR3 DNA follows: TGCAGTGCCGCAGGTTGGGCCCTCGGTGTCACAGATACGCAGTATTTT. Protein: CSAAGWALGVTDTQYF.

The rearrangement uses TRBV29-1 and TRBJ2-7; D not resolved. The length of the CDR3 is 11 residues. Germline CDR1 is SQVTM and CDR2 is ANQGSEA. Trimming removed 1 base at V and 3 bases at J, with 4 bases between. CDR3 amino acids: CSVEGSYEQYF. In DNA form, the CDR3 reads TGCAGCGTTGAAGGTAGCTACGAGCAGTACTTC.

This clonotype was found once. V and J are TRBV5-6 and TRBJ2-2, with TRBD1 matching over 7 bases. CDR3 length: 15 amino acids. The germline CDR1 and CDR2 sequences are SGHDT and YYEEEE. The ends lost 2 bases at V and 0 bases at J; junction bases unmatched: 1. The CDR3 nucleotides are TGTGCCAGCAGCTTAGACAGGGCGAACACCGGGGAGCTGTTTTTT. This encodes CASSLDRANTGELFF.

The chain combines TRBV6-5 with TRBJ2-7, with TRBD2 identical over 16 bases. The CDR3 covers 15 residues. Looked up from germline, CDR1 is MNHEY and CDR2 is SVGAGI. V lost 6 bases, J lost 6 bases, and 5 bases stayed unmatched. In nucleotides, the CDR3 is TGTGCCAGCAGCTCGGGACTAGCGGGGGGGTTCGAGCAGTACTTC. Translating it yields CASSSGLAGGFEQYF.

J is TRBJ2-5 and V is TRBV2; TRBD1 aligns across 9 bases. CDR3 length equals 14 residues. The germline gives CDR1 SNHLY, CDR2 FYNNEI. The J segment lost 4 bases and the V segment lost 6 bases, leaving 6 bases of the junction unmatched. CDR3 sequence: CASRGTGRGETQYF. In DNA form, the CDR3 reads TGTGCCAGCAGGGGGACAGGGAGGGGAGAGACCCAGTACTTC.

The chain joins TRBV5-6 to TRBJ2-3; the D call may be TRBD1 or TRBD2 (6 bases each). V gave up 5 bases and J gave up 3 bases, with 19 bases separating them. The CDR3 extends over 16 amino acids. CDR1 is SGHDT, CDR2 YYEEEE, per germline. CDR3 nucleotide sequence: TGTGCCAGCAGGCTCACAGGGACTGGAATAACAGATACGCAGTATTTT. This codes for CASRLTGTGITDTQYF.

The chain employs TRBV6-5 and TRBJ1-1; D remains ambiguous. V lost 6 bases and J lost 1, with 12 bases in between. The CDR3 totals 14 residues. Germline lookup yields CDR1 MNHEY and CDR2 SVGAGI. CDR3 sequence reads: CASSLSTANTEAFF. DNA of the CDR3: TGTGCCAGCAGCCTCTCGACGGCGAACACTGAAGCTTTCTTT.

V is TRBV15 and J is TRBJ2-5, with 12 bases lining up with TRBD1. The CDR3 loop spans 15 amino acids. Germline V gene data show CDR1 as LNHNV and CDR2 as YYDKDF (reference sequence). Germline trimming cut 4 bases from V and 3 bases from J; bases unmatched to any gene: 3. DNA for the CDR3: TGTGCCACCAGCATCGGGACAGGGGGCGAAGAGACCCAGTACTTC. As protein: CATSIGTGGEETQYF. Looking up the rest from reference TRBV15 and TRBJ2-5 gives the full variable domain: DAMVIQNPRYQVTQFGKPVTLSCSQTLNHNVMYWYQQKSSQAPKLLFHYYDKDFNNEADTPDNFQSRRPNTSFCFLDIRSPGLGDTAMYLCATSIGTGGEETQYFGPGTRLLVL.

The rearrangement joins TRBV4-1 to TRBJ2-2; TRBD2 matches 10 bases. Germline V gives CDR1 MGHRA, CDR2 YSYEKL. With 0 bases clipped from V and 3 bases from J, the junction kept 4 bases outside the gene matches. The CDR3 contains 17 residues. The CDR3 DNA sequence: TGCGCCAGCAGCCAAGATGGTAGCGGGGGGTACACCGGGGAGCTGTTTTTT. Translated, it gives CASSQDGSGGYTGELFF.

The rearrangement uses TRBV12-3 or TRBV12-4 and TRBJ1-5; TRBD1 matches at 9 bases. V trimming: 4 bases; J trimming: 7 bases; junction bases outside the gene matches: 8. This CDR3 has 15 residues. CDR3: CASSSRGQGRQPQHF. DNA of the CDR3: TGTGCCAGCAGTTCGCGGGGACAGGGACGGCAGCCCCAGCATTTT.